This TCR beta chain was found in a study of cytomegalovirus exposure and HLA in healthy donors. This CDR3 spans 13 amino acids. The V end was cut by 7 bases, the J end by 7 bases, with 14 bases between. Germline V CDR1 and CDR2: MNHNY, SVGAGI (reference sequence). For this clone: The antigen is undetermined.

Findings and limits, study-wide: The authors enumerated over 150 TCR beta chains as linked to cytomegalovirus. The presence/absence work took it that sequencing depth was about the same across donors. Accurate prediction of HLA-A and HLA-B alleles (for most subjects) was reportedly achieved from TCR beta sequences.

In the PCR, 60 Vbeta and 13 Jbeta primers were used. The assay was immunoSEQ multiplex PCR, and TCRdb's table has in-frame clones only and misses some. This table has fewer than 250,000 clones, around three quarters appearing once. The chain is built from TRBV6-6 and TRBJ2-1, with a tentative D call TRBD2 (6 bases). The specimen sequenced was PBMCs. The TCR originated in a woman between 25 and 40 years old in good health and CMV-seropositive. The CDR3 is CASISRGYNEQFF. CDR3 in DNA: TGTGCCAGCATATCGCGGGGTTATAATGAGCAGTTCTTC.